What follows are 6 T cell receptor beta chains derived from one specimen sequenced in a study of cytomegalovirus exposure and HLA in healthy donors. The PCR ran on 60 Vbeta and 13 Jbeta primers. Sequenced by immunoSEQ multiplex PCR; TCRdb stores in-frame clones only, minus some. This table has around 170,000 clones, around 77% appearing once. Sequences were obtained from PBMCs. These receptors all stem from a man aged 55 to 70 in good health and CMV-seronegative.

The chain carries TRBV6-6 and TRBJ1-5; D perhaps matches TRBD1 (5 bases). Germline CDR1 MNHNY, CDR2 SVGAGI (reference sequence). The CDR3 length is 16 residues. The V end was cut by 5 bases, the J end by 1 base, with 15 bases between. The CDR3 loop reads CASSHGGERSNQPQHF. The CDR3 bases are TGTGCCAGCAGTCACGGAGGGGAGAGGAGCAATCAGCCCCAGCATTTT.

V gene TRBV25-1 combines with J gene TRBJ1-1; D may be TRBD1 (5 bases). Deletions cut 5 bases from V and 6 bases from J, with 13 bases between. The CDR3 extends over 13 amino acids. Germline CDR1 is MGHDK and CDR2 is SYGVNS. CDR3 protein: CASSPPGSPEAFF. DNA of the CDR3: TGTGCCAGCAGTCCCCCAGGGTCTCCTGAAGCTTTCTTT.

The rearrangement uses TRBV11-2 and TRBJ2-7; tentative D call: TRBD2 (5 bases). CDR1 is SGHAT and CDR2 is FQNNGV in the germline V gene. There are 13 residues in the CDR3. V was clipped by 1 base and J by 3 bases, with 7 bases between them. This CDR3 reads CASSLGRNYEQYF. CDR3 nucleotides: TGTGCCAGCAGCTTAGGGAGGAACTACGAGCAGTACTTC.

V gene TRBV2 combines with J gene TRBJ2-3, with 10 bases lining up with TRBD2. The CDR3 spans 16 residues. CDR1 and CDR2 from the germline V gene are SNHLY and FYNNEI. Germline trimming cut 1 base from V and 4 bases from J; bases unmatched to any gene: 5. The CDR3 DNA reads TGTGCCAGCAGTGAAGTTAGCGGGGGGAACGCAGATACGCAGTATTTT. This gives the protein CASSEVSGGNADTQYF.

The V gene is TRBV4-3, the J gene TRBJ2-3; TRBD1 aligns across 7 bases. V shed 4 bases and J 0 bases; nucleotides not matched to a gene: 7. The germline V gene encodes CDR1 LGHNA and CDR2 YSLEER. CDR3 length equals 16 residues. The CDR3 coding sequence is TGCGCCAGCAGCCGCCTGGGACAGTCTAGCACAGATACGCAGTATTTT. Residues: CASSRLGQSSTDTQYF.

The chain uses TRBV7-9 and TRBJ1-1, with D unresolved. This CDR3 spans 12 amino acids. Germline V gives CDR1 SEHNR, CDR2 FQNEAQ (reference sequence). Trimming cost V 4 bases and J 4 bases, with 7 bases left between them. The CDR3 coding sequence is TGTGCCAGCAGCTCCCCCGGCACTGAAGCTTTCTTT. It is translated as CASSSPGTEAFF.